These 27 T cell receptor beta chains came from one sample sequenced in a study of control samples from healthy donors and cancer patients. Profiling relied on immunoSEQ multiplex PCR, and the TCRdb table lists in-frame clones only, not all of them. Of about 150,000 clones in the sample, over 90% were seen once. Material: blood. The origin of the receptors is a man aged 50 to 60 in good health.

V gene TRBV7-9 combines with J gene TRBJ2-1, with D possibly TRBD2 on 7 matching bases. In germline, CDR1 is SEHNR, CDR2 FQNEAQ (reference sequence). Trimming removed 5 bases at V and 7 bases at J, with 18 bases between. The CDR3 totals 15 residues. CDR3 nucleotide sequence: TGTGCCAGCAGCATTTCGGGGGGCTGGATGAATGAGCAGTTCTTC. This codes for CASSISGGWMNEQFF.

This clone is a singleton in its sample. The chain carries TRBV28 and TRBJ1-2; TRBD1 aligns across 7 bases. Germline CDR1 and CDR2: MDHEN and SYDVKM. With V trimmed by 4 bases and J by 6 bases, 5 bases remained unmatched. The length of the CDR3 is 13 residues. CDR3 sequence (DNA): TGTGCCAGCAGTTCCAGGGGGGTCGATGGCTACACCTTC. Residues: CASSSRGVDGYTF.

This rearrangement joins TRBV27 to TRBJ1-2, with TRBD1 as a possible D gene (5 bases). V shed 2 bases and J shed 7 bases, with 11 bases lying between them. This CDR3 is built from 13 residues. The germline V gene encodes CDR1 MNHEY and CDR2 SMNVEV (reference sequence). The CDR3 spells CASSLTRGGGYTF. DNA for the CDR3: TGTGCCAGCAGTTTAACAAGGGGAGGTGGCTACACCTTC.

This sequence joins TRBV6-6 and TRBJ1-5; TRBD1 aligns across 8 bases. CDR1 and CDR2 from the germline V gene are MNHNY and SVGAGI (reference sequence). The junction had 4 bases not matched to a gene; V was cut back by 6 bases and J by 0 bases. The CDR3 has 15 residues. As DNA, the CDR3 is TGTGCCAGCAGCCTACAGGGGGTTAGCAATCAGCCCCAGCATTTT. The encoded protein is CASSLQGVSNQPQHF.

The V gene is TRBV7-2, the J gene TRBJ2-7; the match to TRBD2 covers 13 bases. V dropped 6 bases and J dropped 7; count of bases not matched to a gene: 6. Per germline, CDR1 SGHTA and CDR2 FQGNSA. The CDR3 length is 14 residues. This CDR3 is CASRRTSGGVEQYF. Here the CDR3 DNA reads TGTGCCAGCAGGAGGACTAGCGGGGGTGTGGAGCAGTACTTC.

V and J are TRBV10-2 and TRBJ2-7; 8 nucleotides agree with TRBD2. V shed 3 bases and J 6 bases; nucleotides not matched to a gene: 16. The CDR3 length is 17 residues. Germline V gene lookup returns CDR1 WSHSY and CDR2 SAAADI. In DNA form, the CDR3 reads TGCGCCAGCAGTGATTACCCCCTGGGTAGCGGGATAGCCGAGCAGTACTTC. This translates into CASSDYPLGSGIAEQYF.

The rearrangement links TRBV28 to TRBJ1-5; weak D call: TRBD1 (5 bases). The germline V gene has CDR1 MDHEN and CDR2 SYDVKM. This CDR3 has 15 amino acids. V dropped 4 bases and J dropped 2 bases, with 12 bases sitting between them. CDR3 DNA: TGTGCCAGCAGTTCCCGACAGTGGGGCAATCAGCCCCAGCATTTT. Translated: CASSSRQWGNQPQHF.

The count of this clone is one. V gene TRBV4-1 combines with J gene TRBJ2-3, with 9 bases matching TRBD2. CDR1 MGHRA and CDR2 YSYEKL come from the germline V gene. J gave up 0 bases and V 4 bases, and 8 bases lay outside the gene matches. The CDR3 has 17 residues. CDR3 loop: CASSPVAGVASTDTQYF. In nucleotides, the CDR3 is TGCGCCAGCAGCCCGGTAGCGGGAGTGGCTAGCACAGATACGCAGTATTTT.

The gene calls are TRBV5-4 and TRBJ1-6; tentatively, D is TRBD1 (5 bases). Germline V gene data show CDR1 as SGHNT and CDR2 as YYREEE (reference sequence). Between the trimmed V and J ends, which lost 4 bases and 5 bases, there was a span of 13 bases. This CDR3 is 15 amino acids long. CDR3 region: CASSMGGLDNSPLHF. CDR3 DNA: TGTGCCAGCAGCATGGGGGGTCTGGATAATTCACCCCTCCACTTT. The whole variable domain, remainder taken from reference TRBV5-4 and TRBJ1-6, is ETGVTQSPTHLIKTRGQQVTLRCSSQSGHNTVSWYQQALGQGPQFIFQYYREEENGRGNFPPRFSGLQFPNYSSELNVNALELDDSALYLCASSMGGLDNSPLHFGNGTRLTVT.

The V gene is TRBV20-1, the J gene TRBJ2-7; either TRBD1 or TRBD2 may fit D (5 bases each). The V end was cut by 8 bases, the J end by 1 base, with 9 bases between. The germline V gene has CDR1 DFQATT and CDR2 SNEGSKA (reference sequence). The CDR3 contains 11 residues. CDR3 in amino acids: CSSGRSYEQYF. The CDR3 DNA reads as TGCAGTTCGGGACGGTCCTACGAGCAGTACTTC.

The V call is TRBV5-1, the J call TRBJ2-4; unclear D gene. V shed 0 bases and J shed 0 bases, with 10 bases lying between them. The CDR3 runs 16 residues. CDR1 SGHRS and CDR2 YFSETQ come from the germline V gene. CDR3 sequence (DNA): TGCGCCAGCAGCTTGGGGCAGTTACTAGCCAAAAACATTCAGTACTTC. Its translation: CASSLGQLLAKNIQYF.

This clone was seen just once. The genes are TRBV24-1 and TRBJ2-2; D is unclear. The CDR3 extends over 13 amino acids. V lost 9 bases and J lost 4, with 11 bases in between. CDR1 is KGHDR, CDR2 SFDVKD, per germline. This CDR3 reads CATRIRLTGELFF. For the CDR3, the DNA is TGTGCCACCCGCATAAGGCTCACCGGGGAGCTGTTTTTT.

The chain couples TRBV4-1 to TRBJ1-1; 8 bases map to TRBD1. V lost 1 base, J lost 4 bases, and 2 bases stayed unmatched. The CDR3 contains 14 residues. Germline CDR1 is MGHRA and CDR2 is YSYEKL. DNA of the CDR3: TGCGCCAGCAGCCAAGGAGGGACAGGCACTGAAGCTTTCTTT. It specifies CASSQGGTGTEAFF.

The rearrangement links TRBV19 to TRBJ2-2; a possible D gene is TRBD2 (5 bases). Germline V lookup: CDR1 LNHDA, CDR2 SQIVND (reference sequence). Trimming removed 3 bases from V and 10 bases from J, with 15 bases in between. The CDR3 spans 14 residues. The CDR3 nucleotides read TGTGCCAGTAGTATCAGCGGACGAATTGAGGAGCTGTTTTTT. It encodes CASSISGRIEELFF.

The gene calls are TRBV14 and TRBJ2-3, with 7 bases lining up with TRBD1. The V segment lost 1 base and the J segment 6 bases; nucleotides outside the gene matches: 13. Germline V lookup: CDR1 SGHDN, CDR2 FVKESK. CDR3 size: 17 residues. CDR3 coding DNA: TGTGCCAGCAGCCAAGGCGAGGGGGCGTTGGTACCCGATACGCAGTATTTT. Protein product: CASSQGEGALVPDTQYF. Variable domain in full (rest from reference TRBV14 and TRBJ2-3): EAGVTQFPSHSVIEKGQTVTLRCDPISGHDNLYWYRRVMGKEIKFLLHFVKESKQDESGMPNNRFLAERTGGTYSTLKVQPAELEDSGVYFCASSQGEGALVPDTQYFGPGTRLTVL.

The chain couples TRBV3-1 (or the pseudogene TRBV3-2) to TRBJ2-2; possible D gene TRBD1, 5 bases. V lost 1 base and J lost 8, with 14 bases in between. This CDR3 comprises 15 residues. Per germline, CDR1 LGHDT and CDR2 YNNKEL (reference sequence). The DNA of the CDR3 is TGTGCCAGCAGCCAAGCGGCCAGGGCGAATGGGGAGCTGTTTTTT. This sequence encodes CASSQAARANGELFF.

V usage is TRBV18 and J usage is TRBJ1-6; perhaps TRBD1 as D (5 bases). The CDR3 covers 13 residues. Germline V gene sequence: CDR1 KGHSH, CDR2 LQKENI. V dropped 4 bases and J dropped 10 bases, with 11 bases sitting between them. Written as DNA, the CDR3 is TGTGCCAGCTCACTCCTCGGGGGGTCACCCCTCCACTTT. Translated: CASSLLGGSPLHF. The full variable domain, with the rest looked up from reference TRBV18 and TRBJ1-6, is NAGVMQNPRHLVRRRGQEARLRCSPMKGHSHVYWYRQLPEEGLKFMVYLQKENIIDESGMPKERFSAEFPKEGPSILRIQQVVRGDSAAYFCASSLLGGSPLHFGNGTRLTVT.

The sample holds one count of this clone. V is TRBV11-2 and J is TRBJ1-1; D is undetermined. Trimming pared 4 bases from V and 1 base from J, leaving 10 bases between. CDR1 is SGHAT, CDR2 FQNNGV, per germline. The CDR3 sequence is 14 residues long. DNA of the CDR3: TGTGCCAGCAGCTCTGGGGTTTCGAACACTGAAGCTTTCTTT. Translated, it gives CASSSGVSNTEAFF. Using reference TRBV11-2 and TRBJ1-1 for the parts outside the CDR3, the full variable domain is EAGVAQSPRYKIIEKRQSVAFWCNPISGHATLYWYQQILGQGPKLLIQFQNNGVVDDSQLPKDRFSAERLKGVDSTLKIQPAKLEDSAVYLCASSSGVSNTEAFFGQGTRLTVV.

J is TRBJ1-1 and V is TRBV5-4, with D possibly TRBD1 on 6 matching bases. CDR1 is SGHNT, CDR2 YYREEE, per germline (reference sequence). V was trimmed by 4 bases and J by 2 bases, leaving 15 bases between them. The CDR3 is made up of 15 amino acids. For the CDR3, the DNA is TGTGCCAGCAGCGCCACAGGGAAGGGAAACACTGAAGCTTTCTTT. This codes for CASSATGKGNTEAFF.

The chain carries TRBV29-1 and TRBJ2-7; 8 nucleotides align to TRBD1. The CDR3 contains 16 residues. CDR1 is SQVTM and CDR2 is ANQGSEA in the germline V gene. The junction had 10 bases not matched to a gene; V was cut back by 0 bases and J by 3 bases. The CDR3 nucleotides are TGCAGCGTTGAAGATCGGGAAAGTGGGACAGGCTACGAGCAGTACTTC. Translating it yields CSVEDRESGTGYEQYF.

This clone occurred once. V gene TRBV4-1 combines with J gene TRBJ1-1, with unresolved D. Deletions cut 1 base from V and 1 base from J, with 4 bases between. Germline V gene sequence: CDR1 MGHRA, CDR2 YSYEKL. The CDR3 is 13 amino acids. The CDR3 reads CASSQGGNTEAFF. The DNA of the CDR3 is TGCGCCAGCAGCCAAGGAGGGAACACTGAAGCTTTCTTT.

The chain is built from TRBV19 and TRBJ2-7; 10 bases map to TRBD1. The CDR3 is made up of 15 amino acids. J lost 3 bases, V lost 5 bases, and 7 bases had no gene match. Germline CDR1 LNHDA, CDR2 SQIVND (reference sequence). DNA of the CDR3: TGTGCCAGTAGTCGGACCGGGACAGGGGTCTACGAGCAGTACTTC. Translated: CASSRTGTGVYEQYF.

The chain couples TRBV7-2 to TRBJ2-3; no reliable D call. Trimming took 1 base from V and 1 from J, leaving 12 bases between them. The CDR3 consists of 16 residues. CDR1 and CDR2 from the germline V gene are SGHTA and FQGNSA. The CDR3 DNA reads TGTGCCAGCAGCTTAGGCGTCAGGTTAGGCACAGATACGCAGTATTTT. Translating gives CASSLGVRLGTDTQYF. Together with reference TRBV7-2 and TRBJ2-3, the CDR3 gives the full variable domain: GAGVSQSPSNKVTEKGKDVELRCDPISGHTALYWYRQSLGQGLEFLIYFQGNSAPDKSGLPSDRFSAERTGGSVSTLTIQRTQQEDSAVYLCASSLGVRLGTDTQYFGPGTRLTVL.

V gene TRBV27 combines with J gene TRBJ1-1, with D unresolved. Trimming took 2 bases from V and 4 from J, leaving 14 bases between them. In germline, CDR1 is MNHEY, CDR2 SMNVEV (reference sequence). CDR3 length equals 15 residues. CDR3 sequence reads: CASSLRRHKGTEAFF. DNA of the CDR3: TGTGCCAGCAGTTTAAGACGACACAAGGGCACTGAAGCTTTCTTT.

The CDR3 bases are TGTGCCAGTAGTATAGAAGGTAGCAGAGTGAACACTGAAGCTTTCTTT. Translated, it gives CASSIEGSRVNTEAFF. The chain carries TRBV19 and TRBJ1-1; D is ambiguous. Per germline, CDR1 LNHDA and CDR2 SQIVND (reference sequence). This CDR3 has 16 residues. V was cut by 0 bases and J by 0 bases, with 11 bases left in between.

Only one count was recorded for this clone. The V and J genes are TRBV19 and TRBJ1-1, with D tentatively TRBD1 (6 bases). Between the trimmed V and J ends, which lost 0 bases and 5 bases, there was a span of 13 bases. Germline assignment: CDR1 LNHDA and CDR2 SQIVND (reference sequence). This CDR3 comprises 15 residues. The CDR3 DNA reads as TGTGCCAGTAGTATAGATATCGGGGGCTTAACTGAAGCTTTCTTT. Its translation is CASSIDIGGLTEAFF.

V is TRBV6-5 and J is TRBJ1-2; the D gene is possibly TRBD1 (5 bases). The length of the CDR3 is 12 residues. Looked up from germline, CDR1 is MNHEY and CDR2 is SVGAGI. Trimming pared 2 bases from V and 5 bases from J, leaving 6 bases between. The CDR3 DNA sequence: TGTGCCAGCAGTTACAGGGGATATGGCTACACCTTC. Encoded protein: CASSYRGYGYTF.